Listed below are T cell receptor beta chains from one sample, sequenced in a study of cytomegalovirus exposure and HLA in healthy donors. The table came from immunoSEQ multiplex PCR; TCRdb's copy has only in-frame clones and leaves some out. The profile covers approximately 170,000 clones, with approximately 78% appearing a single time and approximately 2.4% taken by the ten largest. The sample was PBMCs. The source of these receptors is a male donor in good health and CMV-seronegative. CDR3s include the opening cysteine and the closing phenylalanine or tryptophan. The D gene is left open where the match is weak. Expanded clones get a size class; other rows say once, few or many, or leave the size out.

v_gene	j_gene	d_gene	abundance	CDR3aa	CDR3nt
TRBV19	TRBJ1-6	-	-	CASSIDRGTAPLHF	TGTGCCAGTAGTATAGACCGAGGAACGGCACCCCTCCACTTT
TRBV9	TRBJ1-2	-	-	CASSVVAGDYGYTF	TGTGCCAGCAGCGTAGTAGCAGGGGACTATGGCTACACCTTC
TRBV7-9	TRBJ2-3	TRBD2	once	CASRRRTSGGISDTQYF	TGTGCCAGCAGACGACGGACTAGCGGGGGTATTTCAGATACGCAGTATTTT
TRBV11-2	TRBJ2-1	-	-	CASSLGSSYNEQFF	TGTGCCAGCAGCTTGGGGAGCTCCTACAATGAGCAGTTCTTC
TRBV7-2	TRBJ2-5	TRBD2	-	CASSSIAGRVETQYF	TGTGCCAGCAGCTCGATAGCGGGAAGGGTGGAGACCCAGTACTTC
TRBV28	TRBJ1-5	-	few	CASSPADGGDQPQHF	TGTGCCAGCAGTCCTGCCGATGGCGGGGACCAGCCCCAGCATTTT
TRBV28	TRBJ1-2	-	-	CASSPLLWLTQGRSYGYTF	TGTGCCAGCAGTCCCCTACTTTGGCTAACACAGGGACGGAGCTATGGCTACACCTTC
TRBV5-1	TRBJ2-6	TRBD2	-	CASSFGVTGLAGESSGANVLTF	TGCGCCAGCAGCTTCGGGGTAACGGGACTAGCGGGGGAGAGCTCTGGGGCCAACGTCCTGACTTTC
TRBV18	TRBJ2-1	TRBD2	-	CASSPLSSGAYNEQFF	TGTGCCAGCTCACCACTATCTAGCGGGGCCTACAATGAGCAGTTCTTC
TRBV7-6	TRBJ2-2	TRBD2	-	CASSPRLAGTGELFF	TGTGCCAGCAGCCCCCGGCTAGCGGGGACCGGGGAGCTGTTTTTT
TRBV9	TRBJ2-1	TRBD2	-	CASSVGGGAAYNEQFF	TGTGCCAGCAGCGTAGGCGGGGGGGCTGCCTACAATGAGCAGTTCTTC
TRBV9	TRBJ2-5	TRBD1	-	CASSVDRGETQYF	TGTGCCAGCAGCGTGGACAGGGGAGAGACCCAGTACTTC
TRBV29-1	TRBJ1-3	-	-	CSVQGLTGNTIYF	TGCAGCGTTCAGGGGTTAACTGGAAACACCATATATTTT
TRBV5-1	TRBJ2-7	-	few	CASSPDSSYEQYF	TGCGCCAGCAGCCCCGACAGCTCCTACGAGCAGTACTTC
TRBV4-1	TRBJ2-3	TRBD1	once	CASSHYRGLGTDTQYF	TGCGCCAGCAGCCATTACAGGGGGCTTGGCACAGATACGCAGTATTTT
TRBV27	TRBJ2-1	-	few	CASSTADEQFF	TGTGCCAGCAGTACCGCGGATGAGCAGTTCTTC
TRBV11-2	TRBJ2-7	-	-	CASSLDHLGVGEQYF	TGTGCCAGCAGCTTAGATCATCTAGGGGTGGGCGAGCAGTACTTC
TRBV7-6	TRBJ2-2	TRBD2	-	CASSPGTSGVTGELFF	TGTGCCAGCAGCCCAGGGACTAGCGGGGTCACCGGGGAGCTGTTTTTT
TRBV5-1	TRBJ2-2	TRBD2	-	CASSLKGLAGATGELFF	TGCGCCAGCAGCTTGAAGGGACTAGCGGGGGCGACCGGGGAGCTGTTTTTT
TRBV9	TRBJ2-7	TRBD1	once	CASSPDRVREQYF	TGTGCCAGCAGCCCGGACAGGGTGCGAGAGCAGTACTTC
TRBV2	TRBJ1-5	TRBD1	large	CASGRAQGVIQPQHF	TGTGCCAGCGGACGGGCGCAGGGGGTTATTCAGCCCCAGCATTTT
TRBV27	TRBJ2-2	TRBD2	-	CASRLAGGSSNTGELFF	TGTGCCAGCAGACTAGCGGGGGGGTCTTCGAACACCGGGGAGCTGTTTTTT